Listed below are T cell receptor beta chains from one sample, sequenced in a study of blood T cell repertoires in COVID-19. Repertoires were generated with immunoSEQ multiplex PCR, while TCRdb's copy carries only in-frame clones and drops some. The sample has more than 35,000 clones; over 75% are singletons. The sample was peripheral blood. All receptors derive from a human donor in a cohort sampled during active COVID-19. Both conserved end residues are part of each CDR3. A D gene is named only where the DNA matches it firmly. The size entry is marked missing in some rows and otherwise reads once, few, many or a size class.

J: TRBJ2-2; D: NA; size: few; V: TRBV9; DNA: TGTGCCAGCAGCGTCGCCACAACGAACACCGGGGAGCTGTTTTTT; CDR3: CASSVATTNTGELFF
J: TRBJ2-5; D: TRBD2; size: NA; V: TRBV19; DNA: TGTGCCAGTAGTACTGGACTAGCGGGGGCGGGAGAGACCCAGTACTTC; CDR3: CASSTGLAGAGETQYF
J: TRBJ2-1; D: NA; size: NA; V: TRBV21-1; DNA: TGTGCCAGCAGCAAAGACCCGGCTAGCGGAGACAATGAGCAGTTCTTC; CDR3: CASSKDPASGDNEQFF
J: TRBJ1-2; D: TRBD1; size: once; V: TRBV24-1; DNA: TGTGCCACCAGTGATGGGACAGGAAATGGCTACACCTTC; CDR3: CATSDGTGNGYTF
J: TRBJ1-6; D: TRBD1; size: NA; V: TRBV9; DNA: TGTGCCAGCAGCATGGGACAGGGGGCCCTTTCGGGCTCACCCCTCCACTTT; CDR3: CASSMGQGALSGSPLHF
J: TRBJ1-1; D: NA; size: NA; V: TRBV18; DNA: TGTGCCAGCTCAACTACAGGGTACCGGACTGAAGCTTTCTTT; CDR3: CASSTTGYRTEAFF
J: TRBJ1-2; D: NA; size: NA; V: TRBV5-8; DNA: TGTGCCAGCAGCTTGACTTTAACTCTTACTGGCTACACCTTC; CDR3: CASSLTLTLTGYTF
J: TRBJ1-6; D: NA; size: NA; V: TRBV7-9; DNA: TGTGCCAGCAGCCCCGGGAGAGATAATTCACCCCTCCACTTT; CDR3: CASSPGRDNSPLHF
J: TRBJ2-7; D: NA; size: once; V: TRBV4-2; DNA: TGTGCCAGCAGCCAAACGTCACGGGAGTCCTACGAGCAGTACTTC; CDR3: CASSQTSRESYEQYF
J: TRBJ2-7; D: NA; size: NA; V: TRBV27; DNA: TGTGCCAGCAGCCCCCCAGGATTTTACGAGCAGTACTTC; CDR3: CASSPPGFYEQYF
J: TRBJ1-1; D: TRBD1; size: NA; V: TRBV5-1; DNA: TGCGCCAGCAGCTTGGGAGGGGGTAGGACAGGGCTAACTGAAGCTTTCTTT; CDR3: CASSLGGGRTGLTEAFF
J: TRBJ1-1; D: NA; size: NA; V: TRBV5-6; DNA: TGTGCCAGCAGCTTAGGCCAGAGAGGCACTGAAGCTTTCTTT; CDR3: CASSLGQRGTEAFF
J: TRBJ2-3; D: NA; size: NA; V: TRBV11-3; DNA: TGTGCCAGCAGCTTATCCGGTGGGCCAAGCACAGATACGCAGTATTTT; CDR3: CASSLSGGPSTDTQYF
J: TRBJ2-2; D: NA; size: NA; V: TRBV5-1; DNA: TGCGCCAGCAGCCGACTTACGGGTGACACCGGGGAGCTGTTTTTT; CDR3: CASSRLTGDTGELFF
J: TRBJ1-1; D: NA; size: NA; V: TRBV28; DNA: TGTGCCAGCAGTTTGGGACAGAACACTGAAGCTTTCTTT; CDR3: CASSLGQNTEAFF
J: TRBJ1-1; D: NA; size: NA; V: TRBV7-9; DNA: TGTGCCAGCAGCCGGACAGACTGGAACACTGAAGCTTTCTTT; CDR3: CASSRTDWNTEAFF
J: TRBJ2-7; D: TRBD1; size: NA; V: TRBV15; DNA: TGTGCCACCAGCAGAGATAACAGGGGCCCCCACGAGCAGTACTTC; CDR3: CATSRDNRGPHEQYF
J: TRBJ1-2; D: NA; size: NA; V: TRBV25-1; DNA: TGTGCCAGCAGCGACACCTTAAACAACTATGGCTACACCTTC; CDR3: CASSDTLNNYGYTF
J: TRBJ2-5; D: TRBD2; size: NA; V: TRBV5-1; DNA: TGCGCCAGCAGCTTGGTTGGTCTAGCGGGACCAATCGGGGAGCCCCAGTACTTC; CDR3: CASSLVGLAGPIGEPQYF
J: TRBJ2-7; D: NA; size: NA; V: TRBV18; DNA: TGTGCCAGCTCACCACGTTTAGTAGATAGCGAGCAGTACTTC; CDR3: CASSPRLVDSEQYF
J: TRBJ2-7; D: NA; size: once; V: TRBV5-4; DNA: TGTGCCAGCAGCTTGGCTGGGGGCCCATGGGAGCAGTACTTC; CDR3: CASSLAGGPWEQYF
J: TRBJ1-1; D: NA; size: NA; V: TRBV6-2/TRBV6-3; DNA: TGTGCCAGCAGTCCGGGGGGTAACACTGAAGCTTTCTTT; CDR3: CASSPGGNTEAFF
J: TRBJ1-3; D: NA; size: NA; V: TRBV12-3/TRBV12-4; DNA: TGTGCCAGCAGTTTAGAGGGAGTGACCATATATTTT; CDR3: CASSLEGVTIYF
J: TRBJ1-2; D: NA; size: NA; V: TRBV3-1/TRBV3-2; DNA: TGTGCCAGCAGCTTGGGGCAGGGGAACTATGGCTACACCTTC; CDR3: CASSLGQGNYGYTF
J: TRBJ2-5; D: TRBD2; size: NA; V: TRBV5-1; DNA: TGCGCCAGCAGCAACGGACTAGCGGGAGGGTGGGAGACCCAGTACTTC; CDR3: CASSNGLAGGWETQYF
J: TRBJ2-5; D: NA; size: NA; V: TRBV29-1; DNA: TGCAGCGTTGAACCGCCGGGGGAGACCCAGTACTTC; CDR3: CSVEPPGETQYF